This TCR beta chain came from a study of blood T cell repertoires in COVID-19. The table came from immunoSEQ multiplex PCR; TCRdb's copy has only in-frame clones and leaves some out. This sample has 150,000 to 200,000 clones; over 80% occur once, and the top ten carry roughly 5.6%. Exposed study participants had met a COVID-19 case within 2 weeks before entry. The CDR3 loop spans 15 amino acids. This TCR was recovered from a man in his sixties or seventies who had been exposed to COVID-19. J is TRBJ2-1 and V is TRBV21-1; whether TRBD2, the table's D call, matches the DNA was not checked. TRBV21-1 is an annotated pseudogene. The specimen was PBMCs or T cells enriched from blood (not recorded which). The CDR3 reads CASGGRGGSYNEQFF. The CDR3 DNA sequence: TGTGCCAGTGGTGGGCGGGGCGGCTCCTACAATGAGCAGTTCTTC.